This T cell receptor beta chain appears in the sequencing data of a study of blood T cell repertoires in COVID-19. Study information: T cells, B-cell-depleted T cells, or PBMCs provided the cDNA or gDNA that served as material.

The protocol was immunoSEQ multiplex PCR, while the TCRdb copy is restricted to in-frame clones and leaves out a portion. The sample holds about 470,000 clones, around 90% seen once. CDR1 is SGHNT, CDR2 YYREEE, per germline (reference sequence). Trimming removed 4 bases at V and 7 bases at J, with 12 bases between. There are 13 residues in the CDR3. In terms of age and location, participants ranged from roughly 18 to 90 years and lived in 24 US areas. Participants reported their clinical history, and cohort assignment relied on those reports. In Cohort 3, a recovered donor had either two negative PCRs, clearance, or symptom resolution.

Specimen: PBMCs or T cells enriched from blood (not recorded which). The clonotype originates from a woman aged 18 to 35 who had recovered from COVID-19. This chain joins TRBV5-4 and TRBJ2-1; tentative D call: TRBD1 (6 bases). CDR3 nucleotide sequence: TGTGCCAGCAGCCACCCCACAGGGAATGAGCAGTTCTTC. It is translated as CASSHPTGNEQFF.